These T cell receptor beta chains were read from a single sample in a study of T cell changes during pregnancy in multiple sclerosis. Profiled with immunoSEQ multiplex PCR; TCRdb holds only in-frame clones, not every one. The profile shows roughly 90,000 clones, 80% to 95% of them singletons. The sequences come from peripheral blood, collected in the first trimester of pregnancy. These receptors all stem from a female donor in good health, enrolled as a control in a pregnancy study. Each CDR3 is given with its conserved first and last residue. The D gene is left open where the match is weak. Rows give clone size only sometimes, using once, few, many, or a class for an expanded clone.

V,size,D,J,CDR3,DNA
TRBV7-9,NA,NA,TRBJ1-2,CASSPLGTRDTF,TGTGCCAGCAGCCCCCTCGGGACACGGGACACCTTC
TRBV30,NA,TRBD1,TRBJ1-6,CACKDRGRSPLHF,TGTGCCTGTAAAGACAGGGGGCGGTCACCCCTCCACTTT
TRBV11-2,NA,NA,TRBJ2-3,CASSLRETDTQYF,TGTGCCAGCAGCTTGAGGGAGACAGATACGCAGTATTTT
TRBV6-5,NA,NA,TRBJ1-1,CASKGGGTEAFF,TGTGCCAGCAAGGGAGGGGGAACTGAAGCTTTCTTT
TRBV7-6,NA,NA,TRBJ2-3,CASSLAGQTDTQYF,TGTGCCAGCAGCTTAGCGGGGCAAACAGATACGCAGTATTTT
TRBV19,few,TRBD2,TRBJ2-1,CASSMLAGNYNEQFF,TGTGCCAGTAGTATGCTAGCGGGGAACTACAATGAGCAGTTCTTC
TRBV10-3,NA,TRBD1,TRBJ1-5,CATRTGGSNQPQHF,TGTGCCACCAGGACAGGGGGGAGCAATCAGCCCCAGCATTTT
TRBV25-1,once,NA,TRBJ2-7,CASATQGPYEQYF,TGTGCCAGCGCGACACAGGGACCCTACGAGCAGTACTTC
TRBV4-2,NA,NA,TRBJ2-7,CASSQDPDRVSYEQYF,TGTGCCAGCAGCCAAGATCCGGACAGAGTAAGCTACGAGCAGTACTTC
TRBV7-2,NA,TRBD2,TRBJ2-1,CASSLDRSSGQFF,TGTGCCAGCAGCTTAGACAGGTCTAGCGGGCAGTTCTTC
TRBV2,NA,TRBD1,TRBJ1-2,CASSEQPAGTETTF,TGTGCCAGCAGTGAACAGCCCGCCGGGACAGAGACGACCTTC
TRBV28,NA,NA,TRBJ1-5,CASSFTGKISNQPQHF,TGTGCCAGCAGTTTTACAGGGAAGATTAGCAATCAGCCCCAGCATTTT
TRBV5-4,NA,NA,TRBJ1-2,CASSLKSQGPGYTF,TGTGCCAGCAGCTTGAAGTCCCAGGGGCCTGGCTACACCTTC
TRBV5-6,once,NA,TRBJ2-2,CASSSAGGPNTGELFF,TGTGCCAGCAGCTCCGCCGGGGGGCCGAACACCGGGGAGCTGTTTTTT
TRBV5-6,once,NA,TRBJ1-6,CASSLRGQMSPLHF,TGTGCCAGCAGCTTACGAGGACAAATGTCACCCCTCCACTTT
TRBV27,NA,TRBD1,TRBJ1-2,CASSLTGVHGYTF,TGTGCCAGCAGTTTGACAGGGGTTCATGGCTACACCTTC
TRBV7-3,NA,NA,TRBJ2-5,CASSARQKETQYF,TGTGCCAGCAGCGCCCGACAGAAAGAGACCCAGTACTTC
TRBV4-3,NA,NA,TRBJ2-1,CASSQDPGVEQFF,TGCGCCAGCAGCCAAGATCCGGGAGTGGAGCAGTTCTTC
TRBV7-8,NA,TRBD1,TRBJ1-1,CASSPLSGTGDTEAFF,TGTGCCAGCAGCCCACTCTCCGGGACAGGGGACACTGAAGCTTTCTTT
TRBV30,few,NA,TRBJ1-6,CAWGRPYNSPLHF,TGTGCCTGGGGGAGGCCTTATAATTCACCCCTCCACTTT
TRBV9,NA,TRBD2,TRBJ2-1,CASSDRLSGGFYNEQFF,TGTGCCAGCAGCGACCGACTTAGCGGGGGTTTCTACAATGAGCAGTTCTTC
TRBV6-6,NA,TRBD2,TRBJ2-5,CASETSGAQETQYF,TGTGCCTCCGAGACTAGCGGGGCGCAAGAGACCCAGTACTTC
TRBV4-3,NA,NA,TRBJ1-6,CASSLSPESILAPLHF,TGCGCCAGCAGCCTCTCCCCTGAATCTATTCTCGCACCCCTCCACTTT
TRBV6-4,NA,TRBD1,TRBJ1-5,CASSRDRGSQPQHF,TGTGCCAGCAGCCGGGACAGGGGATCTCAGCCCCAGCATTTT
TRBV4-1,NA,TRBD2,TRBJ2-4,CASSQAGASGGLAKNIQYF,TGCGCCAGCAGCCAGGCCGGGGCTAGCGGGGGTTTAGCCAAAAACATTCAGTACTTC